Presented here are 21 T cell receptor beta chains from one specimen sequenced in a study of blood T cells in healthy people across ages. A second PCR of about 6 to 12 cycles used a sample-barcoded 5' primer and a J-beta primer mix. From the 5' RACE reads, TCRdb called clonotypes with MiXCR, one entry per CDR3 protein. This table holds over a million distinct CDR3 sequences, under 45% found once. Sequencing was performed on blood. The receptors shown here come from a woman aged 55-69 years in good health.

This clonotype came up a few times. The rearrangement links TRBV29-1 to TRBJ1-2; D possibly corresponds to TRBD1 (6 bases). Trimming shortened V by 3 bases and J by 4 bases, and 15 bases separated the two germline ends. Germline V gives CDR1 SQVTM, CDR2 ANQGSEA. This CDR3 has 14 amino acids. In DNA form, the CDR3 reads TGCAGCGTTGAGGTGGGGGCGCGCAGCTATGGCTACACCTTC. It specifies CSVEVGARSYGYTF.

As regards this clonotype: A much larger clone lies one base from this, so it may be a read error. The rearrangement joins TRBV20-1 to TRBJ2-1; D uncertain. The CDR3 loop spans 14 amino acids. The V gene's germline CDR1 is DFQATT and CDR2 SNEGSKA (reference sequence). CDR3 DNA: TGCAGTGCTCGAGCCCCGGGCCGAAACAATGAGCGGTTCTTC. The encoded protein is CSARAPGRNNERFF.

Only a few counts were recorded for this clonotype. In nucleotides, the CDR3 is TGTGCCAGCAGTTTATCTCAGGGGGCGGGGGAGCAGTACTTC. Translated, it gives CASSLSQGAGEQYF. The chain couples TRBV27 to TRBJ2-7; 8 bases map to TRBD1. Germline V gives CDR1 MNHEY, CDR2 SMNVEV (reference sequence). J was trimmed by 7 bases and V by 0 bases; bases with no gene match: 5. The CDR3 runs to 14 residues.

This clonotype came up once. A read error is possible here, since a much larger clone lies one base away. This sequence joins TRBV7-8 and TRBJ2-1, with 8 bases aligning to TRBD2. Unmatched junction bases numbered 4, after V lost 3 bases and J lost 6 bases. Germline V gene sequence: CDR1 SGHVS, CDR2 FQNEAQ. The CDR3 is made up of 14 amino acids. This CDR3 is CASSFSGMSNEQFF. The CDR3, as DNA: TGTGCCAGCAGCTTTAGCGGGATGAGCAATGAGCAGTTCTTC.

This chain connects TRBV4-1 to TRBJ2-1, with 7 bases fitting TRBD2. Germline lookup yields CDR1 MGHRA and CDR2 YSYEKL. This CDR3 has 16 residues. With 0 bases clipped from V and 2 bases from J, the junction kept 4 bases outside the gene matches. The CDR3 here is CASSQDTREAYNEQFF. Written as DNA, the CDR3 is TGCGCCAGCAGCCAAGATACTCGGGAGGCCTACAATGAGCAGTTCTTC.

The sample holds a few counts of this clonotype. CDR3 amino acids: CSARVPVQPQHF. In nucleotides, the CDR3 is TGCAGTGCTAGAGTCCCCGTGCAGCCCCAGCATTTT. The rearrangement uses TRBV20-1 and TRBJ1-5; D gene uncertain. Trimming shortened V by 1 base and J by 7 bases, and 8 bases separated the two germline ends. The length of the CDR3 is 12 residues. Germline V gene sequence: CDR1 DFQATT, CDR2 SNEGSKA (reference sequence).

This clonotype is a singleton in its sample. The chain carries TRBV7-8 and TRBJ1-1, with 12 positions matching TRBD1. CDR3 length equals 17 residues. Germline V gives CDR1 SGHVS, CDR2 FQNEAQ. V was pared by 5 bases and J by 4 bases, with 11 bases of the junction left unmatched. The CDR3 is CASSPWDRGQGGTEAFF. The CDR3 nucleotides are TGTGCCAGCAGCCCTTGGGACAGGGGGCAGGGCGGCACTGAAGCTTTCTTT.

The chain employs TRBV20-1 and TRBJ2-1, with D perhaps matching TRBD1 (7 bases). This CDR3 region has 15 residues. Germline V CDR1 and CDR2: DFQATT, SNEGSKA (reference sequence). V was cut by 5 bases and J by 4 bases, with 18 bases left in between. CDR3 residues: CSASRRDSLYNEQFF. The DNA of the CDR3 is TGCAGTGCTTCCCGGCGGGACAGCCTATACAATGAGCAGTTCTTC.

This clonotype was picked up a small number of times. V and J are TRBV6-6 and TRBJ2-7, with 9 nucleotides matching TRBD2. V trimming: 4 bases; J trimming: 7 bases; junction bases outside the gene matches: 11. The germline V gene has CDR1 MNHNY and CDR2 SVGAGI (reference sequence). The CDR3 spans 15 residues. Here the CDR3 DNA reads TGTGCCAGCAGTTCCTGGGGCGGGAGGGCGGAAGAGCAGTACTTC. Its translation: CASSSWGGRAEEQYF.

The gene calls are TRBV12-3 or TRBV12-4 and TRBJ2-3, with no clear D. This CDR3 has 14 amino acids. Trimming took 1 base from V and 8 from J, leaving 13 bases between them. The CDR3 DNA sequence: TGTGCCAGCAGTTTAGTTGGGGATCCGGCTACGCAGTATTTT. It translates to CASSLVGDPATQYF.

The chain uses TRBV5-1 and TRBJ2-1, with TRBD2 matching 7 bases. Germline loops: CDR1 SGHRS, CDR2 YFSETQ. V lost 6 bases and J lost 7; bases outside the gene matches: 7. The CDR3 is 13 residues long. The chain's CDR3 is CASKWEGQNEQFF. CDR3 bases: TGCGCCAGCAAGTGGGAGGGCCAAAATGAGCAGTTCTTC.

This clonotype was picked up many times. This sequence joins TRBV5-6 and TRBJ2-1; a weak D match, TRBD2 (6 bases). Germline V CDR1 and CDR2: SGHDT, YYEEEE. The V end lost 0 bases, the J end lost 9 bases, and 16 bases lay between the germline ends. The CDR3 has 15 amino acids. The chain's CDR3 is CASSLGPLREGEQFF. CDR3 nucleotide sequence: TGTGCCAGCAGCTTGGGTCCTTTGCGGGAAGGTGAGCAGTTCTTC.

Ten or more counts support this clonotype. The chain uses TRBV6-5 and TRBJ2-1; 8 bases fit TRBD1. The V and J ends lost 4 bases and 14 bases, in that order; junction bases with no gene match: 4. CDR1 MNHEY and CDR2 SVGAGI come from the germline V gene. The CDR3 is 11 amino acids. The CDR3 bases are TGTGCCAGCAGTTCGGACAGGGTGGAGTTCTTC. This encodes CASSSDRVEFF.

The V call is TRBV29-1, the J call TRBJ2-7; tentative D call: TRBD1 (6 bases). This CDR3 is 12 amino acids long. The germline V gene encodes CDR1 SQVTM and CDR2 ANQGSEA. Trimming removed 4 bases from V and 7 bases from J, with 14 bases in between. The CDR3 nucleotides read TGCAGCGTTGGGGACAACTACAATGAGCAGTACTTC. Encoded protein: CSVGDNYNEQYF.

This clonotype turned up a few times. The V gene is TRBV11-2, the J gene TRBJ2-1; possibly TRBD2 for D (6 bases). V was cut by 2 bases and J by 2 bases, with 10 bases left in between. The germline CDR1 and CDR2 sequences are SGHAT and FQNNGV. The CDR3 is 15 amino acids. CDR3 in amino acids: CASSLWRGTYNEQFF. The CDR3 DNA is TGTGCCAGCAGCTTATGGAGGGGCACCTACAATGAGCAGTTCTTC.

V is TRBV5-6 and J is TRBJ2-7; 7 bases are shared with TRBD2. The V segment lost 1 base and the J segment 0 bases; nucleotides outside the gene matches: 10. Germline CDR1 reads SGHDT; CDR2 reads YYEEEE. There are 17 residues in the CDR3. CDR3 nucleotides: TGTGCCAGCAGCTTGTTGTTAGCGGGCCCGAGCTCCTACGAGCAGTACTTC. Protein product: CASSLLLAGPSSYEQYF.

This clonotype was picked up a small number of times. CDR3 in amino acids: CSARDIGGTWEQYF. The CDR3 DNA reads as TGCAGTGCTAGAGATATCGGGGGGACGTGGGAGCAGTACTTC. The rearrangement joins TRBV20-1 to TRBJ2-1, with 7 bases that match TRBD2. The J call may be wrong; the DNA end is better matched by TRBJ2-7. This CDR3 region has 14 residues. CDR1 is DFQATT and CDR2 is SNEGSKA in the germline V gene (reference sequence).

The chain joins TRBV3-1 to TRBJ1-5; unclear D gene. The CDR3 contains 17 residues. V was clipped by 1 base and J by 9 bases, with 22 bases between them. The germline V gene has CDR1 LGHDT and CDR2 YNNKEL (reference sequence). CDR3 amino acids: CASSQGDVRTQHRPQHF. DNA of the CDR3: TGTGCCAGCAGCCAAGGCGACGTCCGAACCCAACATCGGCCCCAGCATTTT. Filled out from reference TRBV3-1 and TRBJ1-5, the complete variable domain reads DTAVSQTPKYLVTQMGNDKSIKCEQNLGHDTMYWYKQDSKKFLKIMFSYNNKELIINETVPNRFSPKSPDKAHLNLHINSLELGDSAVYFCASSQGDVRTQHRPQHFGDGTRLSIL.

CDR3 region: CASSQGSSGSWADTQYF. CDR3 nucleotide sequence: TGTGCCAGCAGCCAAGGGAGTAGCGGGAGCTGGGCAGATACGCAGTATTTT. V is TRBV14 and J is TRBJ2-3; 9 nucleotides align to TRBD2. The germline CDR1 and CDR2 sequences are SGHDN and FVKESK. The CDR3 loop spans 17 amino acids. With 1 base clipped from V and 4 bases from J, the junction kept 9 bases outside the gene matches.

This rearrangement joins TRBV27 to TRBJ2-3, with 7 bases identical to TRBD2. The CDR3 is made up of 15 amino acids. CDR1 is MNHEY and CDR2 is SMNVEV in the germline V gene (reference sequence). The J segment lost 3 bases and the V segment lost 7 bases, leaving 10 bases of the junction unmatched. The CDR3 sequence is CASTPWAGVTDTQYF. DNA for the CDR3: TGTGCCAGCACTCCCTGGGCGGGAGTTACAGATACGCAGTATTTT.

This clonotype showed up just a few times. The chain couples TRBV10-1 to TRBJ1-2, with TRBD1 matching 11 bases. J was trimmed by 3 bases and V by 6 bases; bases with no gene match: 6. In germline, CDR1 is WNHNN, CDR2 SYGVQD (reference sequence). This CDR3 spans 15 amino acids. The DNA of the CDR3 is TGCGCCAGCAGCCCTCCGGGACAGGGGGACTATGGCTACACCTTC. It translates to CASSPPGQGDYGYTF.